One and the same sample provided the 3 T cell receptor beta chains below, sequenced in a study of OX40 agonist ivuxolimab in advanced cancers. The protocol was immunoSEQ multiplex PCR, while the TCRdb copy is restricted to in-frame clones and leaves out a portion. The table records 65,000 to 95,000 clones, 70% to 90% of them present only once. The sequenced sample was CD4+ or CD8+ T cells sorted from blood, obtained in a trial of the OX40 agonist ivuxolimab. The receptor source for this set is an adult with an advanced solid tumor such as melanoma, head and neck, liver or kidney cancer.

This chain uses TRBV13 with TRBJ1-5; TRBD1 might be the D (5 bases). Trimming took 11 bases from V and 0 from J, leaving 14 bases between them. CDR1 and CDR2 from the germline V gene are PRHDT and FYEKMQ (reference sequence). This CDR3 region has 14 residues. CDR3 bases: TGTGCCTCAAACCAGAGGGGTAGCAATCAGCCCCAGCATTTT. Its translation: CASNQRGSNQPQHF.

This clone was observed once. This chain links TRBV11-3 with TRBJ1-1; D is ambiguous. The germline V gene encodes CDR1 SGHNT and CDR2 YENEEA. Trimming took off 4 bases at V and 1 base at J, with 13 bases between the two ends. The CDR3 contains 15 residues. This CDR3 is CASSSPRQKNTEAFF. As DNA, the CDR3 is TGTGCCAGCAGCTCCCCTCGGCAGAAGAACACTGAAGCTTTCTTT.

On this clone: Sequence at one end of the junction differs from germline and may be a read error. V and J are TRBV7-7 and TRBJ2-3; D may match TRBD1 or TRBD2 (6 bases each). The V gene's germline CDR1 is SSHAT and CDR2 FNYEAQ (reference sequence). CDR3 length: 15 amino acids. CDR3 sequence (DNA): TGTGCTAGCAGCCCCGAGGACAGTCCGGAGGGAACGCAGTATTTT. This encodes CASSPEDSPEGTQYF.